A selection of T cell receptor beta chains follows, all from one sample in a study of T cell changes during pregnancy in multiple sclerosis. Here immunoSEQ multiplex PCR was the method, and the copy in TCRdb shows in-frame clones only, minus some. The table records roughly 63,000 clones, roughly 93% of them present only once. The input for sequencing was CD8+ T cells from peripheral blood mononuclear cells, taken in the second trimester of pregnancy. These receptors were collected from a female donor with multiple sclerosis, enrolled in a pregnancy study. The CDR3 runs from the conserved cysteine through the conserved F or W. Each record gives: J gene, D gene, V gene, clone size, CDR3 DNA, CDR3 protein. The D gene is left open where the match is weak. Where a row states a size, it is once, few, many or the class of an expanded clone; other rows omit it.

j_call: TRBJ1-1; d_call: NA; v_call: TRBV2; clone_size: NA; cdr3_nt: TGTGCCAGCATGAGGGAGAACACTGAAGCTTTCTTT; cdr3_aa: CASMRENTEAFF
j_call: TRBJ2-7; d_call: TRBD2; v_call: TRBV11-2; clone_size: NA; cdr3_nt: TGTGCCAGCAGCATAGCGGGAGGGAGGTACGAGCAGTACTTC; cdr3_aa: CASSIAGGRYEQYF
j_call: TRBJ2-3; d_call: TRBD1; v_call: TRBV28; clone_size: NA; cdr3_nt: TGTGCCAGCAGTTCCCTCCGGGACAGGGGGATAGATACGCAGTATTTT; cdr3_aa: CASSSLRDRGIDTQYF
j_call: TRBJ1-1; d_call: TRBD1; v_call: TRBV7-9; clone_size: NA; cdr3_nt: TGTGCCAGCAGTTTCTCAGGGGGCGCGAGCACTGAAGCTTTCTTT; cdr3_aa: CASSFSGGASTEAFF
j_call: TRBJ2-2; d_call: TRBD2; v_call: TRBV9; clone_size: NA; cdr3_nt: TGTGCCAGCAGCGTAGTGGCTAGCGGGCAGACCGGGGAGCTGTTTTTT; cdr3_aa: CASSVVASGQTGELFF
j_call: TRBJ2-3; d_call: TRBD1; v_call: TRBV4-3; clone_size: NA; cdr3_nt: TGCGCCAGCAGCCAAGGGACAGGAACAGATACGCAGTATTTT; cdr3_aa: CASSQGTGTDTQYF
j_call: TRBJ2-3; d_call: NA; v_call: TRBV7-9; clone_size: NA; cdr3_nt: TGTGCCAGCAGCCCGCCCGGTCGGGAGCATACGCAGTATTTT; cdr3_aa: CASSPPGREHTQYF
j_call: TRBJ2-7; d_call: NA; v_call: TRBV6-1; clone_size: NA; cdr3_nt: TGTGCCAGCAGTGAGAGGACAGTACTGGACTCCTACGAGCAGTACTTC; cdr3_aa: CASSERTVLDSYEQYF
j_call: TRBJ2-5; d_call: NA; v_call: TRBV9; clone_size: NA; cdr3_nt: TGTGCCAGCAGCGCAACTAGAACCGTCCGGGGGACCCAGTACTTC; cdr3_aa: CASSATRTVRGTQYF
j_call: TRBJ2-1; d_call: NA; v_call: TRBV7-3; clone_size: once; cdr3_nt: TGTGCCAGCAGCCTAGGACTGTACAATGAGCAGTTCTTC; cdr3_aa: CASSLGLYNEQFF
j_call: TRBJ2-7; d_call: TRBD1; v_call: TRBV27; clone_size: few; cdr3_nt: TGTGCCAGCAGTGGTACCGGGACAGGGAGCTCCTACGAGCAGTACTTC; cdr3_aa: CASSGTGTGSSYEQYF
j_call: TRBJ2-7; d_call: TRBD1; v_call: TRBV27; clone_size: NA; cdr3_nt: TGTGCCAGCGGCCCTGGACAGGGTTTCTCCGAGCAGTACTTC; cdr3_aa: CASGPGQGFSEQYF
j_call: TRBJ2-2; d_call: NA; v_call: TRBV6-1; clone_size: few; cdr3_nt: TGTGCCAGCAGTTTTCAGACAGCGAACACCGGGGAGCTGTTTTTT; cdr3_aa: CASSFQTANTGELFF
j_call: TRBJ1-2; d_call: NA; v_call: TRBV29-1; clone_size: once; cdr3_nt: TGCAGCGCCATAGAGGGGGAGAAGAATGGCTACACCTTC; cdr3_aa: CSAIEGEKNGYTF
j_call: TRBJ2-1; d_call: TRBD1; v_call: TRBV27; clone_size: NA; cdr3_nt: TGTGCCAGCAGGGGCGGGACAGGCGGGCTGGGGGAGCAGTTCTTC; cdr3_aa: CASRGGTGGLGEQFF
j_call: TRBJ1-1; d_call: TRBD1; v_call: TRBV27; clone_size: NA; cdr3_nt: TGTGCCAGCAGTTCCAGGGGGCCATCTATGAACACTGAAGCTTTCTTT; cdr3_aa: CASSSRGPSMNTEAFF
j_call: TRBJ2-7; d_call: NA; v_call: TRBV27; clone_size: NA; cdr3_nt: TGTGCCAGTAGAGGGCAAAAGGCAATCTACGAGCAGTACTTC; cdr3_aa: CASRGQKAIYEQYF
j_call: TRBJ2-2; d_call: NA; v_call: TRBV5-1; clone_size: few; cdr3_nt: TGCGCCAGCAGCTTGGAGTCACGGATGACAAGAGAGCTGTTTTTT; cdr3_aa: CASSLESRMTRELFF
j_call: TRBJ2-3; d_call: NA; v_call: TRBV4-1; clone_size: NA; cdr3_nt: TGCGCCAGCAGCCAAGGGCTAGCAGTCACAGATACGCAGTATTTT; cdr3_aa: CASSQGLAVTDTQYF
j_call: TRBJ2-1; d_call: NA; v_call: TRBV9; clone_size: NA; cdr3_nt: TGTGCCAGCAGCGTAGGAGACACTTCCTCCTACAATGAGCAGTTCTTC; cdr3_aa: CASSVGDTSSYNEQFF
j_call: TRBJ2-2; d_call: TRBD2; v_call: TRBV9; clone_size: NA; cdr3_nt: TGTGCCAGCAATGCCGGGAGGGACACCGGGGAGCTGTTTTTT; cdr3_aa: CASNAGRDTGELFF
j_call: TRBJ2-5; d_call: NA; v_call: TRBV7-7; clone_size: NA; cdr3_nt: TGTGCCAGCAGCTCGACACCAGGAGAGACCCAGTACTTC; cdr3_aa: CASSSTPGETQYF
j_call: TRBJ1-1; d_call: TRBD1; v_call: TRBV27; clone_size: NA; cdr3_nt: TGTGCCAGCAGTTTTATGACAGGGGGGACTGAAGCTTTCTTT; cdr3_aa: CASSFMTGGTEAFF
j_call: TRBJ2-7; d_call: TRBD2; v_call: TRBV5-3; clone_size: NA; cdr3_nt: TGTGCCAGAAGCATAACCGGGACTAGTGGGGAGCAGTACTTC; cdr3_aa: CARSITGTSGEQYF
j_call: TRBJ1-5; d_call: TRBD1; v_call: TRBV27; clone_size: NA; cdr3_nt: TGTGCCAGCAGCACGACCCCAGGGGGAATGAATCAGCCCCAGCATTTT; cdr3_aa: CASSTTPGGMNQPQHF
j_call: TRBJ2-7; d_call: TRBD2; v_call: TRBV13; clone_size: NA; cdr3_nt: TGTGCCAGCAGCTCCCGGACTAGCGGGAGATACGAGCAGTACTTC; cdr3_aa: CASSSRTSGRYEQYF
j_call: TRBJ2-1; d_call: TRBD2; v_call: TRBV11-3; clone_size: NA; cdr3_nt: TGTGCCAGCAGCCTGACTAGCGGCTCCTACAATGAGCAGTTCTTC; cdr3_aa: CASSLTSGSYNEQFF
j_call: TRBJ2-7; d_call: NA; v_call: TRBV27; clone_size: NA; cdr3_nt: TGTGCCAGCAGTTTAGGCCACCTCTACGAGCAGTACTTC; cdr3_aa: CASSLGHLYEQYF
j_call: TRBJ2-5; d_call: NA; v_call: TRBV25-1; clone_size: NA; cdr3_nt: TGTGCCAGCAGTGAATGGGGTGGGGACTGGAGTCACTTC; cdr3_aa: CASSEWGGDWSHF
j_call: TRBJ1-2; d_call: NA; v_call: TRBV4-1; clone_size: NA; cdr3_nt: TGCGCCAGCAGCCACGGAGGACAGCCAGGCTATGGCTACACCTTC; cdr3_aa: CASSHGGQPGYGYTF
j_call: TRBJ2-1; d_call: TRBD2; v_call: TRBV4-1; clone_size: NA; cdr3_nt: TGCGCCAGCAGCCCGTTAGCGGGGAGGGAGCAGTTCTTC; cdr3_aa: CASSPLAGREQFF
j_call: TRBJ2-7; d_call: TRBD2; v_call: TRBV7-2; clone_size: NA; cdr3_nt: TGTGCCAGCAGCTCCCAGACTAGCGCTTCCTACGAGCAGTACTTC; cdr3_aa: CASSSQTSASYEQYF
j_call: TRBJ2-7; d_call: TRBD1; v_call: TRBV5-1; clone_size: NA; cdr3_nt: TGCGCCAGCAGCTTGGAGGCAGGGGGATACTACGAGCAGTACTTC; cdr3_aa: CASSLEAGGYYEQYF
j_call: TRBJ2-1; d_call: NA; v_call: TRBV15; clone_size: NA; cdr3_nt: TGTGCCACCAGCAGAGTGACTAGACACAATGAGCAGTTCTTC; cdr3_aa: CATSRVTRHNEQFF
j_call: TRBJ2-6; d_call: TRBD1; v_call: TRBV7-6; clone_size: NA; cdr3_nt: TGTGCCAGCAGCTTAGAGCGTTTTCGGGACAGGGTAGCCTCTGGGGCCAACGTCCTGACTTTC; cdr3_aa: CASSLERFRDRVASGANVLTF
j_call: TRBJ2-5; d_call: NA; v_call: TRBV6-5; clone_size: NA; cdr3_nt: TGTGCCAGCATGGCTAGTACTGAGACCCAGTACTTC; cdr3_aa: CASMASTETQYF
j_call: TRBJ1-5; d_call: NA; v_call: TRBV30; clone_size: NA; cdr3_nt: TGTGCCTGGAGTCCTGGGGTTGAGGGTCAGCCCCAGCATTTT; cdr3_aa: CAWSPGVEGQPQHF
j_call: TRBJ2-7; d_call: NA; v_call: TRBV6-5; clone_size: NA; cdr3_nt: TGTGCCAGCAAACCTATTTACTCCTACGAGCAGTACTTC; cdr3_aa: CASKPIYSYEQYF
j_call: TRBJ2-1; d_call: NA; v_call: TRBV19; clone_size: NA; cdr3_nt: TGTGCCAGTAGTTCACTAGCTTCAAATGAGCAGTTCTTC; cdr3_aa: CASSSLASNEQFF
j_call: TRBJ2-3; d_call: NA; v_call: TRBV7-9; clone_size: many; cdr3_nt: TGTGCCAGCGTACCCTCGGGAGACGGCACAGATACGCAGTATTTT; cdr3_aa: CASVPSGDGTDTQYF
j_call: TRBJ2-7; d_call: NA; v_call: TRBV9; clone_size: NA; cdr3_nt: TGTGCCAGCAGCGTTGGGAGCCCCTCCTACGAGCAGTACTTC; cdr3_aa: CASSVGSPSYEQYF
j_call: TRBJ2-2; d_call: NA; v_call: TRBV5-1; clone_size: NA; cdr3_nt: TGCGCCAGCAGCTTTGCCGGTTCGGTGGAGCTGTTTTTT; cdr3_aa: CASSFAGSVELFF
j_call: TRBJ1-2; d_call: NA; v_call: TRBV14; clone_size: NA; cdr3_nt: TGTGCCAGCAGCCAAGTGCAGGGGAATGGCTACACCTTC; cdr3_aa: CASSQVQGNGYTF
j_call: TRBJ1-1; d_call: NA; v_call: TRBV7-9; clone_size: NA; cdr3_nt: TGTGCCAGCAGCCCCATCATGAACACTGAAGCTTTCTTT; cdr3_aa: CASSPIMNTEAFF
j_call: TRBJ2-1; d_call: NA; v_call: TRBV6-4; clone_size: NA; cdr3_nt: TGTGCCAGCAGTGACCTGGCGGGGTCCTACAATGAGCAGTTCTTC; cdr3_aa: CASSDLAGSYNEQFF
j_call: TRBJ2-7; d_call: TRBD2; v_call: TRBV7-9; clone_size: few; cdr3_nt: TGTGCCAGCAGCCGTAGCGGGATGGATCCCTACGAGCAGTACTTC; cdr3_aa: CASSRSGMDPYEQYF
j_call: TRBJ1-1; d_call: TRBD1; v_call: TRBV18; clone_size: NA; cdr3_nt: TGTGCCAGCTCACCGTCCGGACAGGGGAACACTGAAGCTTTCTTT; cdr3_aa: CASSPSGQGNTEAFF
j_call: TRBJ2-7; d_call: NA; v_call: TRBV6-5; clone_size: NA; cdr3_nt: TGTGCCAGCAGTTACGGGCCTTCCTACGAGCAGTACTTC; cdr3_aa: CASSYGPSYEQYF
j_call: TRBJ1-6; d_call: NA; v_call: TRBV4-1; clone_size: NA; cdr3_nt: TGCGCCAGCAGCCAAGGAGGAGCGTACAATTCAGCCCTCCACTTT; cdr3_aa: CASSQGGAYNSALHF
j_call: TRBJ2-7; d_call: TRBD1; v_call: TRBV7-6; clone_size: once; cdr3_nt: TGTGCCAGCAGTTTATCGACAGGGGTCTCCTACGAGCAGTACTTC; cdr3_aa: CASSLSTGVSYEQYF
j_call: TRBJ2-3; d_call: TRBD2; v_call: TRBV9; clone_size: NA; cdr3_nt: TGTGCCAGCAGCGTAGAAGGACTAGCGGGGGGGCCGTCAGATACGCAGTATTTT; cdr3_aa: CASSVEGLAGGPSDTQYF
j_call: TRBJ1-1; d_call: NA; v_call: TRBV29-1; clone_size: NA; cdr3_nt: TGCAGCGTTGGGAAGGACAGTCCAGAAGCTTTCTTT; cdr3_aa: CSVGKDSPEAFF
j_call: TRBJ2-7; d_call: NA; v_call: TRBV19; clone_size: NA; cdr3_nt: TGTGCCAGTAGCCCGGGACATCCTGACGAGCAGTACTTC; cdr3_aa: CASSPGHPDEQYF
j_call: TRBJ1-2; d_call: NA; v_call: TRBV19; clone_size: NA; cdr3_nt: TGTGCCAGTACTATGGTCTCAGGTCCGTACTACACCTTC; cdr3_aa: CASTMVSGPYYTF